The following is a T cell receptor beta chain sequence with its context. These data come from a study of T-cell reconstitution after alpha-beta-depleted transplantation in children. For TCRbeta, the library was prepared with unique molecular identifiers. From the PCR reads, TCRdb called clonotypes with MiXCR, one entry per CDR3 protein. The sample holds approximately 630,000 distinct CDR3 sequences, around 12% seen once. The receptor was isolated from a girl aged 2 to 9 with congenital amegakaryocytic thrombocytopenia, due to receive a stem cell transplant. The specimen comprised PBMCs, sampled before TCRalphabeta/CD19-depleted stem cell transplant.

The CDR3 sequence: CASSPAVETQYF. The CDR3 DNA follows: TGTGCCAGCAGCCCTGCGGTGGAGACCCAGTACTTC. The chain combines TRBV11-2 with TRBJ2-5, with D unresolved. Per the germline V gene, CDR1 is SGHAT and CDR2 is FQNNGV. The CDR3 is 12 residues long. Trimming pared 5 bases from V and 5 bases from J, leaving 9 bases between.